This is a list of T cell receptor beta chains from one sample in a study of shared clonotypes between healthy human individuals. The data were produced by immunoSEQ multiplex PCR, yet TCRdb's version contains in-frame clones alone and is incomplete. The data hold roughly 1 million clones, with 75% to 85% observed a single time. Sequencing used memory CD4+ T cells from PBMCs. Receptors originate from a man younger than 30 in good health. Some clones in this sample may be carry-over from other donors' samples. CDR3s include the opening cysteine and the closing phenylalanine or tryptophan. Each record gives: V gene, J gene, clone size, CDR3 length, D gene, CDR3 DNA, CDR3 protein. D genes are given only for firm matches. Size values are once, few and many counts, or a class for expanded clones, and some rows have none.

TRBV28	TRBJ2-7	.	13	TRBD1	TGTGCCAGCAGGGCCGGGACAGCCTACGAGCAGTACTTC	CASRAGTAYEQYF
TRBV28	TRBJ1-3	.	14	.	TGTGCCAGCAGTTTGATCAGTACTGGAAACACCATATATTTT	CASSLISTGNTIYF
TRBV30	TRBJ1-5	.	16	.	TGTGCCTGGTCGCCTATCGGACGGCGCTTTAATCAGCCCCAGCATTTT	CAWSPIGRRFNQPQHF
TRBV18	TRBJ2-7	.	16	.	TGTGCCAGCTCACCAGTTGGGCGACAGGTGGCTTCCGAGCAGTACTTC	CASSPVGRQVASEQYF
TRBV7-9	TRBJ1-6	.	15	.	TGTGCCAGCCGGGAGACGAGCTCCTATAATTCACCCCTCCACTTT	CASRETSSYNSPLHF
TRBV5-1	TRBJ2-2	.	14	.	TGCGCCAGCAGCGCAACAGGGCACACCGGGGAGCTGTTTTTT	CASSATGHTGELFF
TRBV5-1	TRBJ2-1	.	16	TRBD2	TGCGCCAGCAGCCACGGACTAGCGGGCTCCTACAATGAGCAGTTCTTC	CASSHGLAGSYNEQFF
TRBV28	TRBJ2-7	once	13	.	TGTGCCAGCAGTTCCAGCACAGGTTTCGAGCAGTACTTC	CASSSSTGFEQYF
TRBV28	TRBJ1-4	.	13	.	TGTGCCAGCAGTTTAATCCAGGATGAAAAACTGTTTTTT	CASSLIQDEKLFF
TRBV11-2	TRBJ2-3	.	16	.	TGTGCCAGCAGCTTACAGGCGAGTCGGAGCACAGATACGCAGTATTTT	CASSLQASRSTDTQYF
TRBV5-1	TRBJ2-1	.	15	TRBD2	TGCGCCAGCAGCTTGGGTAGCGGGAGTATCAATGAGCAGTTCTTC	CASSLGSGSINEQFF
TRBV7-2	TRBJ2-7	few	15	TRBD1	TGTGCCAGCAGCTTAGAAGCCACAGGGGGTCAGGGGCAGTACTTC	CASSLEATGGQGQYF
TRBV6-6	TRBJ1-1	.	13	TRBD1	TGTGCCAGCAAAGGACAGGGACAAGAGAAAGCTTTCTTT	CASKGQGQEKAFF
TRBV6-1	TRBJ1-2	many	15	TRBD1	TGTGCCAGCAGTGAACCCTCCCTGACAGGGTATGGCTACACCTTC	CASSEPSLTGYGYTF
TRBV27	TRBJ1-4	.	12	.	TGTGCCAGCAGTTTCTATAATGAAAAACTGTTTTTT	CASSFYNEKLFF
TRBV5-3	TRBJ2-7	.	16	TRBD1	TGTGCCAGAAGCCGGACAGGGGGCACAACTCTCTACGAGCAGTACTTC	CARSRTGGTTLYEQYF
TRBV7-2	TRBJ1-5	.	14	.	TGTGCCAGCAGCTTAGAGGGCGGGAATCAGCCCCAGCATTTT	CASSLEGGNQPQHF
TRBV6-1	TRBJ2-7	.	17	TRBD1	TGTGCCAGCAGTGAAGTGGGGACAGTCAATTTGCGCTACGAGCAGTACTTC	CASSEVGTVNLRYEQYF
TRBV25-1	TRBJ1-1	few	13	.	TGTGCCAGCAGTGGGGCAGGGTACACTGAAGCTTTCTTT	CASSGAGYTEAFF
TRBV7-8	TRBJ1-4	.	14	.	TGTGCCAGCAGCTTATACGGGGGAATGGAAAAACTGTTTTTT	CASSLYGGMEKLFF
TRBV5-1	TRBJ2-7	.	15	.	TGCGCCAGCAGCTTGTCCGGCAGGGATTTCGACGAGCAGTACTTC	CASSLSGRDFDEQYF
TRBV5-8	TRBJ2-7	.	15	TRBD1	TGTGCCAGCAGCTCCTGGACAGGGAGGACCTACGAGCAGTACTTC	CASSSWTGRTYEQYF
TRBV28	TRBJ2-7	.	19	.	TGTGCCAGCAGTCCTACCGGGGACCGACCACCCTACCGTCTTTACGAGCAGTACTTC	CASSPTGDRPPYRLYEQYF
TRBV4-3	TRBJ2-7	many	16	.	TGCGCCAGCAGCCAAGATATTCGGCGGGCCTCCTACGAGCAGTACTTC	CASSQDIRRASYEQYF
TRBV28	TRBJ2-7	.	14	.	TGTGCCAGCAGTTTTGGGGCGGAGTCCGACGAGCAGTACTTC	CASSFGAESDEQYF
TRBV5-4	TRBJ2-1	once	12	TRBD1	TGTGCCAGCAGCTATGACAGGGGTAGGGAGTTCTTC	CASSYDRGREFF
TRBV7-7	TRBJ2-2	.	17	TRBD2	TGTGCCAGCAGCTCGAATAGACTAGCGGGGATGGCCGGGGAGCTGTTTTTT	CASSSNRLAGMAGELFF
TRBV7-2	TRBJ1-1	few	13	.	TGTGCCAGCAGCTTAGAACGGGGTGCTGAAGCTTTCTTT	CASSLERGAEAFF
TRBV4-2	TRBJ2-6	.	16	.	TGTGCCAGCAGCCAAGTAGTGAGCTCTGGGGCCAACGTCCTGACTTTC	CASSQVVSSGANVLTF
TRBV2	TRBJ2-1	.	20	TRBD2	TGTGCCAGCAGACAACGAGGGACTAGCGGGAACAGTTGGTCCTACAATGAGCAGTTCTTC	CASRQRGTSGNSWSYNEQFF
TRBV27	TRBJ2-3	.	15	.	TGTGCCAGCAGTTTATGGGGGCGCGGCACAGATACGCAGTATTTT	CASSLWGRGTDTQYF
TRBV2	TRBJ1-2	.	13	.	TGTGCCAGCAGGGGTTTAGCTAACTATGGCTACACCTTC	CASRGLANYGYTF
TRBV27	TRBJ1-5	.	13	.	TGTGCCAGCAGTTTCGGCGGCAATCAGCCCCAGCATTTT	CASSFGGNQPQHF
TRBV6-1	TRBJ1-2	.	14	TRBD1	TGTGCCAGCAGGGAACAGGGGGGGTACTATGGCTACACCTTC	CASREQGGYYGYTF
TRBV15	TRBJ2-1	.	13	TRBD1	TGTGCCACCAGGGGGACAGGGTACAATGAGCAGTTCTTC	CATRGTGYNEQFF
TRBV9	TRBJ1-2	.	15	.	TGTGCCAGCAGCGCCTCGGGGGGGCTGAGGTATGGCTACACCTTC	CASSASGGLRYGYTF
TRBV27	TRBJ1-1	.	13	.	TGTGCCAGCAGTTATAGGGGGGACACTGAAGCTTTCTTT	CASSYRGDTEAFF
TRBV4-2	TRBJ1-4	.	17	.	TGTGCCAGCAGCCCCACCGGGGGCAGACCAACTAATGAAAAACTGTTTTTT	CASSPTGGRPTNEKLFF
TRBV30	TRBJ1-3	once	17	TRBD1	TGTGCCTGGAGTTCCACCGGGACAGGATTCTCTGGAAACACCATATATTTT	CAWSSTGTGFSGNTIYF
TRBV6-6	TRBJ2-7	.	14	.	TGTGCCAGCAGTTACTCTGTGTACGGAGACGAGCAGTACTTC	CASSYSVYGDEQYF
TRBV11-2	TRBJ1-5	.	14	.	TGTGCCAGCAGCTTAACGGAGGGCAATCAGCCCCAGCATTTT	CASSLTEGNQPQHF
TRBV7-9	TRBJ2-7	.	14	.	TGTGCCAGCCACGACCTATCCAGCTCCTACGAGCAGTACTTC	CASHDLSSSYEQYF
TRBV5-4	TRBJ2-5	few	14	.	TGTGCCAGCAGCTTGGAGTGGAGTGAGGAGACCCAGTACTTC	CASSLEWSEETQYF
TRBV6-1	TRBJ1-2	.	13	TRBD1	TGTGCCAGCGGGACAGGGGCTAACTATGGCTACACCTTC	CASGTGANYGYTF
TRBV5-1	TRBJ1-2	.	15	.	TGCGCCAGCAGCCCCGGACGGGATGGGGGTGCGGGCTACACCTTC	CASSPGRDGGAGYTF
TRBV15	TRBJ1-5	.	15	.	TGTGCCACCAGCAGAGATTTCGAGCGGGGTCAGCCCCAGCATTTT	CATSRDFERGQPQHF
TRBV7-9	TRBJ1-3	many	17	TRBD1	TGTGCCAGCAGCTTAGCCCTCGACAGGGGGCGAAGGAACACCATATATTTT	CASSLALDRGRRNTIYF
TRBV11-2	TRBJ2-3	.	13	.	TGTGCCAGCAGCTTAGATCAGGGAGATACGCAGTATTTT	CASSLDQGDTQYF
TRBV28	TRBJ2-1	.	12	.	TGTGCCAGCAGCCCTCTATACAATGAGCAGTTCTTC	CASSPLYNEQFF
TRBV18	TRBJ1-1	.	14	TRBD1	TGTGCCAGCTCGGTGGGACAGCAGAACACTGAAGCTTTCTTT	CASSVGQQNTEAFF
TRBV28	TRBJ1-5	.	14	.	TGTGCCAGCAGTGTTGGGACATCCGAACAGCCCCAGCATTTT	CASSVGTSEQPQHF
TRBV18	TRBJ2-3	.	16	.	TGTGCCAGCTCACCACTGAGCCGGAGGGTCACAGATACGCAGTATTTT	CASSPLSRRVTDTQYF
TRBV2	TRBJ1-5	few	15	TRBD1	TGTGCCAGCAGTGATGACCAGGGGGCAGGTCAGCCCCAGCATTTT	CASSDDQGAGQPQHF
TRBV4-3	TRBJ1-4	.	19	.	TGCGCCAGCAGCCAAAATCCTCCCCGACCAAGACAGGCTAATGAAAAACTGTTTTTT	CASSQNPPRPRQANEKLFF
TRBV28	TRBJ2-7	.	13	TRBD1	TGTGCCAGCAACATAGGACAGGGATACGAGCAGTACTTC	CASNIGQGYEQYF
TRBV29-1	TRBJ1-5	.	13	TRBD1	TGCAGCGCCAGGGGGAGAGGGGATCAGCCCCAGCATTTT	CSARGRGDQPQHF
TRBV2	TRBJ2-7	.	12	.	TGTGCCAGCAGCCTACTCGGCGGTGAGCAGTACTTC	CASSLLGGEQYF
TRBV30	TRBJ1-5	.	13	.	TGTGCCTGGAGTAAGGGGTCCAATCAGCCCCAGCATTTT	CAWSKGSNQPQHF
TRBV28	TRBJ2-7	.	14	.	TGTGCCAGCAGTTTAAAGGGGCGGGCCTACGAGCAGTACTTC	CASSLKGRAYEQYF